A single sample gave rise to the 11 T cell receptor beta chains below, sequenced in a study of glioma-infiltrating T cells after dendritic cell vaccination (dated by TCRdb to 2016 to 2017). Libraries were made using the immunoSEQ multiplex PCR assay. The clones in this table, taken by TCRdb from immuneACCESS, are in-frame only. Not every clone is retained; where verified, under half of the shortfall comes from an unresolved V gene, and the cause of the rest is unknown. Within this sample are 60,000 to 70,000 clones, with 82% of them counted one time only. The ten biggest clones cover about 8.9% of the sample. The material sequenced was blood, taken before dendritic cell vaccination. The origin of the receptors is a human donor with glioblastoma.

Remarks on this clone: The germline gene is not matched at one end of the junction; a read error may be the cause. The J gene is TRBJ1-1, the V gene TRBV10-3, with D uncertain. The length of the CDR3 is 15 residues. The germline V gene has CDR1 ENHRY and CDR2 SYGVKD. The CDR3: CAINERERLNTEAFF. DNA of the CDR3: TGTGCCATCAATGAGAGGGAGAGACTGAACACTGAAGCTTTCTTT.

J is TRBJ1-1 and V is TRBV19; possibly TRBD1 for D (6 bases). This CDR3 has 15 residues. V was pared by 4 bases and J by 3 bases, with 15 bases between. From germline, CDR1 is LNHDA and CDR2 SQIVND (reference sequence). In DNA, the CDR3 is TGTGCCAGTAGTAGAAACAGGGAGTTGGACACTGAAGCTTTCTTT. Translating gives CASSRNRELDTEAFF.

This chain links TRBV27 with TRBJ2-7, with TRBD1 identical over 9 bases. V lost 7 bases, J lost 2 bases, and 3 bases stayed unmatched. The germline gives CDR1 MNHEY, CDR2 SMNVEV (reference sequence). The CDR3 sequence is 13 residues long. The CDR3 is CASKQGAPYEQYF. The CDR3 DNA follows: TGTGCCAGCAAACAGGGGGCTCCCTACGAGCAGTACTTC.

V gene TRBV7-2 combines with J gene TRBJ1-4; a possible D gene is TRBD1 (6 bases). CDR1 is SGHTA, CDR2 FQGNSA, per germline. The V end was cut by 4 bases, the J end by 5 bases, with 17 bases between. The CDR3 runs to 16 residues. In nucleotides, the CDR3 is TGTGCCAGCAGCTACCCCCCGACAGGAGTCAATGAAAAACTGTTTTTT. It specifies CASSYPPTGVNEKLFF. Supplemented by reference TRBV7-2 and TRBJ1-4, the full variable domain reads GAGVSQSPSNKVTEKGKDVELRCDPISGHTALYWYRQSLGQGLEFLIYFQGNSAPDKSGLPSDRFSAERTGGSVSTLTIQRTQQEDSAVYLCASSYPPTGVNEKLFFGSGTQLSVL.

V is TRBV2 and J is TRBJ2-1, with 11 positions matching TRBD2. Germline V CDR1 and CDR2: SNHLY, FYNNEI. V was clipped by 6 bases and J by 4 bases; unmatched bases: 8. The CDR3 is 16 amino acids. The CDR3 region is CASRVGSGGAYNEQFF. The CDR3 DNA reads TGTGCCAGCAGGGTCGGTAGCGGGGGGGCTTACAATGAGCAGTTCTTC. Complete variable domain (other parts from reference TRBV2 and TRBJ2-1): EPEVTQTPSHQVTQMGQEVILRCVPISNHLYFYWYRQILGQKVEFLVSFYNNEISEKSEIFDDQFSVERPDGSNFTLKIRSTKLEDSAMYFCASRVGSGGAYNEQFFGPGTRLTVL.

The CDR3 spells CASSQSRQGASYEQYF. The CDR3 region has the DNA TGTGCCAGCAGTCAATCCCGACAGGGAGCGTCCTACGAGCAGTACTTC. The chain carries TRBV2 and TRBJ2-7; TRBD1 aligns across 7 bases. Trimming cost V 5 bases and J 1 base; bases outside gene matches: 11. Germline values: CDR1 SNHLY, CDR2 FYNNEI. This CDR3 contains 16 residues.

This clone occurred a few times. The chain carries TRBV11-2 and TRBJ1-5; the match to TRBD1 covers 7 bases. The CDR3 has 15 amino acids. In germline, CDR1 is SGHAT, CDR2 FQNNGV. The junction had 1 base not matched to a gene; V was cut back by 1 base and J by 1 base. The CDR3 loop is CASSLGQGSNQPQHF. In DNA form, the CDR3 reads TGTGCCAGCAGCTTAGGACAGGGAAGCAATCAGCCCCAGCATTTT. The entire variable domain, with the rest obtained from reference TRBV11-2 and TRBJ1-5, is as follows: EAGVAQSPRYKIIEKRQSVAFWCNPISGHATLYWYQQILGQGPKLLIQFQNNGVVDDSQLPKDRFSAERLKGVDSTLKIQPAKLEDSAVYLCASSLGQGSNQPQHFGDGTRLSIL.

This chain links TRBV10-2 with TRBJ2-2; no clear D. The length of the CDR3 is 14 residues. Germline lookup yields CDR1 WSHSY and CDR2 SAAADI. V was trimmed by 0 bases and J by 6 bases, leaving 8 bases between them. DNA for the CDR3: TGCGCCAGCAGTGAGTCGCGGAGCGCCGGGGAGCTGTTTTTT. It codes for CASSESRSAGELFF.

A few counts support this clone. The genes are TRBV18 and TRBJ1-4, with 8 bases lining up with TRBD1. The CDR3 is 15 amino acids. Germline CDR1 reads KGHSH; CDR2 reads LQKENI. With 2 bases clipped from V and 7 bases from J, the junction kept 6 bases outside the gene matches. CDR3 DNA: TGTGCCAGCTCACCAGCCAGACAGGGGAGTGAAAAACTGTTTTTT. Protein sequence: CASSPARQGSEKLFF.

This chain links TRBV5-1 with TRBJ2-3; weak D call: TRBD2 (6 bases). The CDR3 length is 15 residues. The germline V gene has CDR1 SGHRS and CDR2 YFSETQ. The ends were cut back, 0 bases at V and 1 base at J, with 9 bases in the middle. CDR3 sequence (DNA): TGCGCCAGCAGCTTGGTCGGGGGTGGCACAGATACGCAGTATTTT. Translation gives CASSLVGGGTDTQYF.

This clone has a single count. J is TRBJ1-5 and V is TRBV5-4; 7 nucleotides match TRBD1. The CDR3 is made up of 14 amino acids. V was pared by 4 bases and J by 5 bases, with 6 bases of the junction left unmatched. Germline loops: CDR1 SGHNT, CDR2 YYREEE (reference sequence). The chain's CDR3 is CASSAGTDDQPQHF. The CDR3 region has the DNA TGTGCCAGCAGCGCCGGGACAGACGATCAGCCCCAGCATTTT. The variable domain in full, completed from reference TRBV5-4 and TRBJ1-5, reads ETGVTQSPTHLIKTRGQQVTLRCSSQSGHNTVSWYQQALGQGPQFIFQYYREEENGRGNFPPRFSGLQFPNYSSELNVNALELDDSALYLCASSAGTDDQPQHFGDGTRLSIL.